The 24 T cell receptor beta chains below all came from one sample that was sequenced in a study of T cell responses to AZD1222 COVID-19 vaccine. Sequencing used immunoSEQ multiplex PCR; TCRdb keeps in-frame clones, though not all of them. The repertoire consists of some 160,000 clones, with approximately 90% occurring once and the leading ten covering 4.4%. The sample was peripheral blood, taken on day 0 of AZD1222 vaccination. These receptors all come from an adult in good health.

This rearrangement joins TRBV2 to TRBJ2-7, with D unclear. This CDR3 is built from 11 residues. Germline CDR1 is SNHLY and CDR2 is FYNNEI. V shed 6 bases and J shed 3 bases, with 6 bases lying between them. The DNA for the CDR3 is TGTGCCAGCAGCCGAAACTACGAGCAGTACTTC. This encodes CASSRNYEQYF.

This clone showed up just once. This chain uses TRBV12-3 or TRBV12-4 with TRBJ1-1; D remains unclear. The CDR3 runs 12 residues. V gave up 6 bases and J gave up 1 base, with 6 bases separating them. CDR3 region: CASSHTNTEAFF. The CDR3 DNA reads as TGTGCCAGCAGCCACACGAACACTGAAGCTTTCTTT.

V and J are TRBV30 and TRBJ1-1, with D possibly being TRBD1 (5 bases). In germline, CDR1 is GTSNPN, CDR2 SVGIG (reference sequence). V lost 2 bases, J lost 2 bases, and 15 bases lay in between. CDR3 length: 15 amino acids. The CDR3 loop is CAWSMRQPRNTEAFF. The CDR3 nucleotides are TGTGCCTGGAGTATGAGACAGCCACGCAACACTGAAGCTTTCTTT. The variable domain in full, with the rest retrieved from reference TRBV30 and TRBJ1-1, is SQTIHQWPATLVQPVGSPLSLECTVEGTSNPNLYWYRQAAGRGLQLLFYSVGIGQISSEVPQNLSASRPQDRQFILSSKKLLLSDSGFYLCAWSMRQPRNTEAFFGQGTRLTVV.

The rearrangement uses TRBV19 and TRBJ1-5; no reliable D call. Trimming took 3 bases from V and 2 from J, leaving 8 bases between them. The CDR3 loop spans 14 amino acids. Per germline, CDR1 LNHDA and CDR2 SQIVND (reference sequence). The chain's CDR3 is CASSMWGGNQPQHF. CDR3 in DNA: TGTGCCAGTAGTATGTGGGGAGGCAATCAGCCCCAGCATTTT.

The V call is TRBV6-1, the J call TRBJ1-5; possible D gene TRBD1, 6 bases. The CDR3 length is 16 residues. The germline CDR1 and CDR2 sequences are MNHNS and SASEGT. V gave up 2 bases and J gave up 0 bases, with 11 bases separating them. This CDR3 reads CASSERTADSNQPQHF. CDR3 bases: TGTGCCAGCAGTGAACGGACAGCCGATAGCAATCAGCCCCAGCATTTT.

The genes are TRBV6-2 or TRBV6-3 and TRBJ2-7, with D perhaps matching TRBD2 (5 bases). Trimming left V 2 bases short and J 5 bases short, with 13 bases between. The germline V gene has CDR1 MNHEY and CDR2 SVGEGT. The CDR3 is 14 amino acids. The CDR3 loop is CASSYEGTVHEQYF. The CDR3 bases are TGTGCCAGCAGTTACGAGGGTACGGTCCACGAGCAGTACTTC.

The V gene is TRBV5-8, the J gene TRBJ2-7; 12 bases map to TRBD2. The CDR3 runs 15 residues. Germline CDR1 SGHTS, CDR2 YDEGEE. V lost 3 bases, J lost 6 bases, and 7 bases stayed unmatched. CDR3 region: CASSWGLAGRGEQYF. In DNA form, the CDR3 reads TGTGCCAGCAGCTGGGGACTAGCGGGCCGGGGCGAGCAGTACTTC.

This chain connects TRBV14 to TRBJ2-5, with no clear D. V dropped 0 bases and J dropped 5 bases, with 10 bases sitting between them. This CDR3 region has 14 residues. The germline gives CDR1 SGHDN, CDR2 FVKESK. CDR3 nucleotide sequence: TGTGCCAGCAGCCAAGATCGTTCCCGTGAGACCCAGTACTTC. Its protein product is CASSQDRSRETQYF. Complete variable domain (other parts from reference TRBV14 and TRBJ2-5): EAGVTQFPSHSVIEKGQTVTLRCDPISGHDNLYWYRRVMGKEIKFLLHFVKESKQDESGMPNNRFLAERTGGTYSTLKVQPAELEDSGVYFCASSQDRSRETQYFGPGTRLLVL.

In nucleotides, the CDR3 is TGTGCCAGCAGTTTTGGTAGACAGAGCACAGATACGCAGTATTTT. It codes for CASSFGRQSTDTQYF. J is TRBJ2-3 and V is TRBV28, with D tentatively TRBD1 (5 bases). Germline CDR1 is MDHEN and CDR2 is SYDVKM. V was clipped by 3 bases and J by 0 bases, with 10 bases between them. This CDR3 has 15 amino acids.

CDR3 loop: CASSTLSGEQFF. The CDR3 DNA is TGTGCCAGCAGTACTCTCTCCGGTGAGCAGTTCTTC. The chain has TRBV6-4 and TRBJ2-1; D is undetermined. The V gene's germline CDR1 is MRHNA and CDR2 SNTAGT. V lost 5 bases and J lost 9, with 11 bases in between. The CDR3 is 12 residues long.

This rearrangement joins TRBV7-2 to TRBJ2-7, with D unclear. Trimming shortened V by 1 base and J by 4 bases, and 5 bases separated the two germline ends. Looked up from germline, CDR1 is SGHTA and CDR2 is FQGNSA. The CDR3 consists of 12 residues. CDR3 nucleotide sequence: TGTGCCAGCAGCTTAGGGTCGTACGAGCAGTACTTC. Amino acids: CASSLGSYEQYF.

The gene calls are TRBV11-2 and TRBJ2-3; TRBD2 matches at 16 bases. Looked up from germline, CDR1 is SGHAT and CDR2 is FQNNGV. V lost 5 bases to trimming and J lost 6 bases; unmatched junction nucleotides: 5. CDR3 length: 16 residues. The DNA of the CDR3 is TGTGCCAGCAGCCGAGGGACTAGCGGGAGGGGCGATACGCAGTATTTT. Protein: CASSRGTSGRGDTQYF.

The chain carries TRBV11-1 and TRBJ2-1, with D uncertain. CDR3 length equals 12 residues. V was shortened by 6 bases and J by 10 bases, with 13 bases between the two germline ends. The germline V gene has CDR1 SGHAT and CDR2 FQDESV (reference sequence). CDR3 residues: CASSLGSHEQFF. In DNA form, the CDR3 reads TGTGCCAGCAGTCTAGGGTCTCACGAGCAGTTCTTC.

This chain connects TRBV3-1 (or the pseudogene TRBV3-2) to TRBJ1-2, with no clear D. The V gene lost 3 bases and the J gene lost 8 bases, with 7 bases spanning the gap. Germline CDR1 LGHDT, CDR2 YNNKEL (reference sequence). The CDR3 loop spans 11 amino acids. CDR3 amino acids: CASSQETGYTF. The CDR3 nucleotides read TGTGCCAGCAGCCAGGAGACCGGCTACACCTTC.

The CDR3 region has the DNA TGTGCCAGCAGCCGTATCCCCTCCTACAATGAGCAGTTCTTC. Encoded protein: CASSRIPSYNEQFF. V usage is TRBV7-3 and J usage is TRBJ2-1; no clear D. The germline V gene encodes CDR1 SGHTA and CDR2 FQGTGA. This CDR3 is 14 amino acids long. Deletions cut 5 bases from V and 0 bases from J, with 8 bases between. Full variable domain (missing parts from reference TRBV7-3 and TRBJ2-1): GAGVSQTPSNKVTEKGKYVELRCDPISGHTALYWYRQSLGQGPEFLIYFQGTGAADDSGLPNDRFFAVRPEGSVSTLKIQRTERGDSAVYLCASSRIPSYNEQFFGPGTRLTVL.

The CDR3 coding sequence is TGTGCCAGCAGCCCAGCGGCGGTGCAAGAGACCCAGTACTTC. Translated, it gives CASSPAAVQETQYF. The chain combines TRBV7-2 with TRBJ2-5; the D gene is possibly TRBD2 (5 bases). Germline CDR1 and CDR2: SGHTA and FQGNSA. CDR3 length: 14 amino acids. Deletions cut 5 bases from V and 2 bases from J, with 12 bases between.

The chain carries TRBV19 and TRBJ1-5; D possibly corresponds to TRBD1 (5 bases). Trimming took off 4 bases at V and 5 bases at J, with 12 bases between the two ends. Per the germline V gene, CDR1 is LNHDA and CDR2 is SQIVND (reference sequence). This CDR3 comprises 14 residues. For the CDR3, the DNA is TGTGCCAGTAGTAACCCCCTCAGGGATCAGCCCCAGCATTTT. Its translation is CASSNPLRDQPQHF.

This sequence joins TRBV29-1 and TRBJ1-2; D call uncertain. The CDR3 is made up of 12 amino acids. Germline lookup yields CDR1 SQVTM and CDR2 ANQGSEA. Trimming cost V 4 bases and J 7 bases, with 13 bases left between them. CDR3 sequence reads: CSVGGSEGGYTF. CDR3 nucleotide sequence: TGCAGCGTTGGAGGATCGGAGGGTGGCTACACCTTC. The whole variable domain, remainder taken from reference TRBV29-1 and TRBJ1-2, is SAVISQKPSRDICQRGTSLTIQCQVDSQVTMMFWYRQQPGQSLTLIATANQGSEATYESGFVIDKFPISRPNLTFSTLTVSNMSPEDSSIYLCSVGGSEGGYTFGSGTRLTVV.

CDR3 residues: CASSSQVFNNEQFF. The CDR3 region has the DNA TGTGCCAGCAGCTCGCAGGTCTTTAACAATGAGCAGTTCTTC. The V gene is TRBV7-3, the J gene TRBJ2-1; D not certain. The CDR3 is 14 residues long. V lost 4 bases and J lost 5, with 12 bases in between. Germline V gives CDR1 SGHTA, CDR2 FQGTGA.

The rearrangement uses TRBV18 and TRBJ1-2, with TRBD1 as a possible D gene (5 bases). The V gene lost 6 bases and the J gene lost 4 bases, with 12 bases spanning the gap. The CDR3 spans 13 residues. The V gene's germline CDR1 is KGHSH and CDR2 LQKENI. The CDR3 spells CASSKGPLYGYTF. As DNA, the CDR3 is TGTGCCAGCTCGAAGGGGCCTCTCTATGGCTACACCTTC.

The chain combines TRBV7-2 with TRBJ2-5, with D tentatively TRBD2 (5 bases). The CDR3 length is 14 residues. The V and J ends lost 2 bases and 5 bases respectively, with 12 bases between them. Germline loops: CDR1 SGHTA, CDR2 FQGNSA. CDR3 loop: CASSLRETWETQYF. In DNA form, the CDR3 reads TGTGCCAGCAGCTTACGGGAAACTTGGGAGACCCAGTACTTC. Combining the CDR3 with reference TRBV7-2 and TRBJ2-5 gives the whole variable domain GAGVSQSPSNKVTEKGKDVELRCDPISGHTALYWYRQSLGQGLEFLIYFQGNSAPDKSGLPSDRFSAERTGGSVSTLTIQRTQQEDSAVYLCASSLRETWETQYFGPGTRLLVL.

This chain joins TRBV6-4 and TRBJ2-3, with 8 bases fitting TRBD2. Germline CDR1 reads MRHNA; CDR2 reads SNTAGT. CDR3 size: 14 residues. After removal of 6 bases from V and 2 bases from J, the junction contained 4 bases not matched to a gene. The CDR3 sequence: CASRLAATTDTQYF. In nucleotides, the CDR3 is TGTGCCAGCAGACTAGCGGCTACCACAGATACGCAGTATTTT.

The chain has TRBV11-3 and TRBJ2-5, with D uncertain. CDR1 SGHNT and CDR2 YENEEA come from the germline V gene. V was shortened by 5 bases and J by 5 bases, with 15 bases between the two germline ends. CDR3 length: 14 residues. CDR3 region: CASSAGSVRETQYF. CDR3 in DNA: TGTGCCAGCAGCGCAGGATCCGTGCGGGAGACCCAGTACTTC.

The chain couples TRBV25-1 to TRBJ1-5; D unclear. The CDR3 is 16 amino acids. V dropped 4 bases and J dropped 0 bases, with 13 bases sitting between them. Germline CDR1 reads MGHDK; CDR2 reads SYGVNS. The CDR3 sequence: CASSAGGVPSNQPQHF. For the CDR3, the DNA is TGTGCCAGCAGTGCAGGTGGGGTTCCTAGCAATCAGCCCCAGCATTTT.